The T cell receptor (beta chain) described here comes from a study of graft-versus-host responses after intestinal transplantation. Study overall: All recipients were given anti-thymocyte globulin induction, and tacrolimus and steroids were then administered for approximately 3 years.

On this clone: Antigen unknown. Other nucleotide sequences in the sample specify the same CDR3.

This table comes from immunoSEQ multiplex PCR, and its TCRdb copy is limited to in-frame clones, with some not included. In the table there are about 120,000 clones, 80% to 95% of which are singletons. The CDR3 loop spans 14 amino acids. J was trimmed by 4 bases and V by 5 bases; bases with no gene match: 5. Germline lookup yields CDR1 MNHEY and CDR2 SMNVEV (reference sequence). V is TRBV27 and J is TRBJ2-7; 10 bases align to TRBD1. This sequence was found in a human donor who received an intestinal transplant. Sample: unstimulated CD4+ T cells sorted from spleen or lymph node cells, taken before intestinal transplant. CDR3 nucleotide sequence: TGTGCCAGCAGTCCCGCGGGACAGGGGTACGAGCAGTACTTC. Protein product: CASSPAGQGYEQYF.